These 16 T cell receptor beta chains came from one sample sequenced in a study of blood T cells in healthy people across ages. Through a sample-barcoded 5' primer and a J-beta primer mix, a second PCR was run for about 6 to 11 cycles. MiXCR was run by TCRdb on the 5' RACE reads, yielding one entry per CDR3 protein. The table includes roughly 680,000 distinct CDR3 sequences, under 25% detected once. The sequenced sample consisted of blood. These receptors all stem from a man aged 70-80 years in good health.

This clonotype was seen only a few times. The chain links TRBV20-1 to TRBJ2-1; 14 positions agree with TRBD2. Germline CDR1 and CDR2: DFQATT and SNEGSKA (reference sequence). This CDR3 has 17 amino acids. V dropped 2 bases and J dropped 5; count of bases not matched to a gene: 8. CDR3 amino acids: CSARRQRTSGRNNEQFF. In nucleotides, the CDR3 is TGCAGTGCTAGACGACAAAGGACTAGCGGGAGGAACAATGAGCAGTTCTTC.

V gene TRBV24-1 combines with J gene TRBJ2-3; 10 bases are shared with TRBD2. Per the germline V gene, CDR1 is KGHDR and CDR2 is SFDVKD. Trimming took 3 bases from V and 2 from J; bases not matched to a gene: 7. The CDR3 is made up of 17 amino acids. The CDR3 DNA sequence: TGTGCCACCAGTGATATAGGAGCGGGAGGGCCCACAGATACGCAGTATTTT. Amino acids: CATSDIGAGGPTDTQYF.

This clonotype was detected a few times. V is TRBV20-1 and J is TRBJ2-5; unclear D gene. This CDR3 has 16 amino acids. V was trimmed by 1 base and J by 2 bases, leaving 17 bases between them. CDR1 DFQATT and CDR2 SNEGSKA come from the germline V gene (reference sequence). The CDR3 loop is CSARALGNEPQETQYF. The CDR3 nucleotides read TGCAGTGCTAGAGCACTGGGCAACGAACCGCAAGAGACCCAGTACTTC.

This clonotype appeared a few times. The rearrangement uses TRBV2 and TRBJ2-1; 9 nucleotides line up with TRBD2. Losses at the gene ends were 8 bases for V and 3 bases for J; bases not matched to a gene: 2. The V gene's germline CDR1 is SNHLY and CDR2 FYNNEI. The CDR3 spans 13 residues. This chain's CDR3 is CASRLADYNEQFF. The CDR3 bases are TGTGCCAGCCGACTAGCGGACTACAATGAGCAGTTCTTC.

The genes are TRBV21-1 and TRBJ2-7; the DNA was not used to check the table's D call, TRBD1. TRBV21-1 is a pseudogene segment. CDR3 length: 13 residues. The DNA for the CDR3 is TGTGCCAGCAGGGTCGGACAGTCCTACGAGCAGTACTTC. Translating it yields CASRVGQSYEQYF.

As DNA, the CDR3 is TGTGCCAGCAGTTTGCCCAAGCAGTACCAAGAGACCCAGTACTTC. The encoded protein is CASSLPKQYQETQYF. The V call is TRBV28, the J call TRBJ2-5, with D unclear. This CDR3 region has 15 residues. Germline values: CDR1 MDHEN, CDR2 SYDVKM. V was pared by 3 bases and J by 0 bases, with 11 bases between. Supplemented by reference TRBV28 and TRBJ2-5, the full variable domain reads DVKVTQSSRYLVKRTGEKVFLECVQDMDHENMFWYRQDPGLGLRLIYFSYDVKMKEKGDIPEGYSVSREKKERFSLILESASTNQTSMYLCASSLPKQYQETQYFGPGTRLLVL.

The CDR3 coding sequence is TGTGCCAGCAGCTTAGAGTCGGGTTTGAGCACTGAAGCTTTCTTT. As protein: CASSLESGLSTEAFF. This chain connects TRBV7-9 to TRBJ1-1, with D uncertain. Trimming left V 1 base short and J 4 bases short, with 13 bases between. This CDR3 contains 15 residues. Germline values: CDR1 SEHNR, CDR2 FQNEAQ (reference sequence).

The rearrangement joins TRBV29-1 to TRBJ2-2; a possible D gene is TRBD1 (5 bases). Germline V gene lookup returns CDR1 SQVTM and CDR2 ANQGSEA. The CDR3 sequence is 14 residues long. V was pared by 4 bases and J by 1 base, with 10 bases between. The CDR3 protein is CSVVGQGNTGELFF. The CDR3 bases are TGCAGCGTTGTGGGTCAGGGGAACACCGGGGAGCTGTTTTTT.

The chain couples TRBV7-2 to TRBJ2-5; D possibly uses TRBD1 or TRBD2 (6 bases each). Trimming took 4 bases from V and 5 from J, leaving 17 bases between them. The germline CDR1 and CDR2 sequences are SGHTA and FQGNSA. This CDR3 region has 15 residues. This chain's CDR3 is CASSSSGGGSETQYF. The CDR3, as DNA: TGTGCCAGCAGCTCCTCCGGAGGGGGGTCGGAGACCCAGTACTTC.

This clonotype was seen more than once but under ten times. One junction end does not reproduce the germline sequence, and a read error may be involved. The V and J genes are TRBV20-1 and TRBJ2-5; no firm D call. The J call may be faulty, since TRBJ2-1 better matches the DNA end. Germline values: CDR1 DFQATT, CDR2 SNEGSKA (reference sequence). The CDR3 spans 8 residues. The CDR3, as DNA: TGCAGTGCTAATGGGCAGTTCTTC. Translated: CSANGQFF.

The table lists this clonotype with a few counts. The chain couples TRBV12-5 to TRBJ1-1, with D possibly TRBD1 on 5 matching bases. Germline CDR1 LGHNT, CDR2 FRNRAP. V lost 1 base and J 4 bases, leaving 7 bases between the germline ends. This CDR3 has 13 amino acids. CDR3 sequence reads: CASGLGGRTEAFF. For the CDR3, the DNA is TGTGCTAGTGGTTTGGGGGGACGCACTGAAGCTTTCTTT.

This clonotype was seen a few times. The gene calls are TRBV29-1 and TRBJ2-6; TRBD1 matches 11 bases. Germline V gene lookup returns CDR1 SQVTM and CDR2 ANQGSEA. The CDR3 covers 18 residues. Trimming at V came to 3 bases and at J to 3 bases, leaving 10 bases not matched to a gene. The CDR3 sequence: CSVDVGTGGSYGANVLTF. CDR3 coding DNA: TGCAGCGTTGATGTAGGGACAGGGGGATCGTATGGGGCCAACGTCCTGACTTTC. Based on the CDR3 plus reference TRBV29-1 and TRBJ2-6, the full variable domain is SAVISQKPSRDICQRGTSLTIQCQVDSQVTMMFWYRQQPGQSLTLIATANQGSEATYESGFVIDKFPISRPNLTFSTLTVSNMSPEDSSIYLCSVDVGTGGSYGANVLTFGAGSRLTVL.

The V and J genes are TRBV18 and TRBJ2-5, with 15 nucleotides matching TRBD2. The CDR3 totals 17 residues. Germline V gene sequence: CDR1 KGHSH, CDR2 LQKENI. V was pared by 3 bases and J by 5 bases, with 7 bases of the junction left unmatched. The CDR3 region has the DNA TGTGCCAGCTCACCTCCGGGACTAGCGGGAGGCGGCGAGACCCAGTACTTC. Its protein is CASSPPGLAGGGETQYF. Based on the CDR3 plus reference TRBV18 and TRBJ2-5, the full variable domain is NAGVMQNPRHLVRRRGQEARLRCSPMKGHSHVYWYRQLPEEGLKFMVYLQKENIIDESGMPKERFSAEFPKEGPSILRIQQVVRGDSAAYFCASSPPGLAGGGETQYFGPGTRLLVL.

The genes are TRBV6-2 or TRBV6-3 and TRBJ2-3; TRBD2 aligns across 13 bases. The V gene's germline CDR1 is MNHEY and CDR2 SVGEGT. This CDR3 contains 17 residues. V lost 6 bases and J lost 7; bases outside the gene matches: 13. The CDR3 sequence: CASRHQGTSGAENTQYF. CDR3 in DNA: TGTGCCAGCAGACACCAGGGGACTAGCGGGGCGGAGAATACGCAGTATTTT.

Only a few counts were recorded for this clonotype. The genes are TRBV24-1 and TRBJ2-5; a possible D gene is TRBD2 (5 bases). This CDR3 region has 14 residues. V dropped 1 base and J dropped 5 bases, with 10 bases sitting between them. Germline V gene lookup returns CDR1 KGHDR and CDR2 SFDVKD. CDR3 in DNA: TGTGCCACCAGTGATTTCTCCGGGGATGAGACCCAGTACTTC. This encodes CATSDFSGDETQYF.

A note on this clonotype: A much larger clonotype is one base distant, so this may be a read error. Given the absence of the conserved phenylalanine or tryptophan at the CDR3 end, a read error is likely. The chain is built from TRBV20-1 and TRBJ1-5, with D hard to call. Deletions cut 3 bases from V and 2 bases from J, with 5 bases between. The CDR3 has 12 residues. CDR1 DFQATT and CDR2 SNEGSKA come from the germline V gene (reference sequence). The CDR3 sequence: CSASQGNQPQHL. The CDR3 nucleotides read TGCAGTGCTAGCCAGGGCAATCAGCCCCAGCATCTT.